One and the same sample provided the 14 T cell receptor beta chains below, sequenced in a study of T cell repertoires in ileal Crohn's disease. Time point of the sample: neoterminal ileum biopsy at postoperative endoscopy, about 6 months after surgery. Data came from immunoSEQ multiplex PCR; TCRdb stores just in-frame clones and leaves some out. The table shows 15,000 to 20,000 clones, with approximately 77% occurring only once. The sample taken for sequencing was ileal tissue. These receptors were obtained from an adult with Crohn's disease.

The chain combines TRBV5-1 with TRBJ1-1; 10 positions match TRBD1. Per germline, CDR1 SGHRS and CDR2 YFSETQ. The CDR3 length is 14 residues. With 4 bases clipped from V and 4 bases from J, the junction kept 4 bases outside the gene matches. The CDR3 reads CASSRGQGRTEAFF. The CDR3 DNA is TGCGCCAGCAGCCGGGGACAGGGGCGCACTGAAGCTTTCTTT.

The chain recombines TRBV21-1 with TRBJ2-2; TRBD1, the table's D call, lacks a check against the DNA. TRBV21-1 is recorded as a pseudogene. The CDR3 spans 13 residues. CDR3 coding DNA: TGTGCCTCTGGCAGGTTTTACACCGGGGAGCTGTTTTTT. Protein: CASGRFYTGELFF.

The rearrangement uses TRBV19 and TRBJ2-2; 11 bases are shared with TRBD2. The V and J ends lost 7 bases and 4 bases, in that order; junction bases with no gene match: 8. This CDR3 has 16 amino acids. Per the germline V gene, CDR1 is LNHDA and CDR2 is SQIVND (reference sequence). As DNA, the CDR3 is TGTGCCAGTACCAGTAGCGGGAGGGCCCTCACCGGGGAGCTGTTTTTT. This sequence encodes CASTSSGRALTGELFF.

CDR3 DNA sequence: TGTGCCAGCAGCGGTCGTGACAGGCAAGCTAACTATGGCTACACCTTC. It codes for CASSGRDRQANYGYTF. This chain connects TRBV7-2 to TRBJ1-2; D possibly corresponds to TRBD1 (6 bases). There are 16 residues in the CDR3. V shed 5 bases and J shed 0 bases, with 16 bases lying between them. Germline assignment: CDR1 SGHTA and CDR2 FQGNSA.

The chain joins TRBV9 to TRBJ2-1, with TRBD2 identical over 7 bases. The CDR3 is 14 amino acids. The junction had 9 bases not matched to a gene; V was cut back by 0 bases and J by 12 bases. Germline lookup yields CDR1 SGDLS and CDR2 YYNGEE. CDR3 sequence: CASSVGLADVGQFF. The CDR3 DNA reads as TGTGCCAGCAGCGTAGGGCTAGCGGACGTTGGGCAGTTCTTC. The full variable domain, rest sourced from reference TRBV9 and TRBJ2-1, is DSGVTQTPKHLITATGQRVTLRCSPRSGDLSVYWYQQSLDQGLQFLIQYYNGEERAKGNILERFSAQQFPDLHSELNLSSLELGDSALYFCASSVGLADVGQFFGPGTRLTVL.

This chain connects TRBV4-2 to TRBJ2-1, with a possible D match to TRBD1 (5 bases). The CDR3 is made up of 17 amino acids. Germline V lookup: CDR1 LGHNA, CDR2 YNFKEQ. V gave up 1 base and J gave up 0 bases, with 13 bases separating them. The CDR3 is CASSQGKGLSSYNEQFF. CDR3 nucleotides: TGTGCCAGCAGCCAAGGAAAGGGGCTGTCCTCCTACAATGAGCAGTTCTTC.

This chain joins TRBV4-1 and TRBJ2-6, with 7 bases aligning to TRBD1. After removal of 0 bases from V and 2 bases from J, the junction contained 1 base not matched to a gene. Germline CDR1 reads MGHRA; CDR2 reads YSYEKL. The CDR3 sequence is 16 residues long. In DNA form, the CDR3 reads TGCGCCAGCAGCCAAGAAACAGGGGCTGGGGCCAACGTCCTGACTTTC. It encodes CASSQETGAGANVLTF.

The chain has TRBV6-5 and TRBJ1-1; D remains unclear. Germline V CDR1 and CDR2: MNHEY, SVGAGI. Trimming cost V 8 bases and J 0 bases, with 10 bases left between them. The CDR3 runs 13 residues. CDR3 coding DNA: TGTGCCAGCGGGAGGTTGATGAACACTGAAGCTTTCTTT. It encodes CASGRLMNTEAFF.

The CDR3 bases are TGTGCCAGCAGCTTAGTCGGTAGCGGGAGGGCCGGGGAGCTGTTTTTT. This encodes CASSLVGSGRAGELFF. The rearrangement links TRBV7-8 to TRBJ2-2, with 11 bases lining up with TRBD2. This CDR3 is 16 amino acids long. Germline CDR1 reads SGHVS; CDR2 reads FQNEAQ. V trimming: 1 base; J trimming: 6 bases; junction bases outside the gene matches: 4.

The chain recombines TRBV27 with TRBJ1-1, with D perhaps TRBD1 (5 bases). The V and J ends lost 2 bases and 1 base respectively, with 23 bases between them. Germline loops: CDR1 MNHEY, CDR2 SMNVEV (reference sequence). The CDR3 is 19 amino acids. The CDR3 sequence: CASSLISGATTQQNTEAFF. CDR3 nucleotides: TGTGCCAGCAGTTTAATTTCTGGGGCAACTACCCAGCAGAACACTGAAGCTTTCTTT.

The rearrangement uses TRBV14 and TRBJ2-2; 7 nucleotides agree with TRBD1. The CDR3 contains 15 residues. The ends lost 1 base at V and 1 base at J; junction bases unmatched: 0. The germline V gene encodes CDR1 SGHDN and CDR2 FVKESK. This CDR3 reads CASSQAGGNTGELFF. CDR3 coding DNA: TGTGCCAGCAGCCAAGCAGGGGGGAACACCGGGGAGCTGTTTTTT.

The CDR3 loop is CATSGSGQGKKGHEAFF. In DNA, the CDR3 is TGTGCCACCAGTGGGTCCGGACAGGGGAAGAAGGGACATGAAGCTTTCTTT. This sequence joins TRBV15 and TRBJ1-1; 9 bases map to TRBD1. This CDR3 has 17 residues. The germline gives CDR1 LNHNV, CDR2 YYDKDF (reference sequence). After removal of 6 bases from V and 7 bases from J, the junction contained 18 bases not matched to a gene.

The rearrangement links TRBV5-1 to TRBJ2-1; maybe TRBD2 (5 bases). The CDR3 loop spans 14 amino acids. The ends were cut back, 4 bases at V and 6 bases at J, with 14 bases in the middle. Germline CDR1 and CDR2: SGHRS and YFSETQ. The CDR3 protein is CASSPSKPVNEQFF. Written as DNA, the CDR3 is TGCGCCAGCAGCCCTAGCAAGCCGGTCAATGAGCAGTTCTTC.

This clone was observed a single time. The J gene is TRBJ1-5, the V gene TRBV6-5; D perhaps matches TRBD1 (6 bases). V shed 0 bases and J shed 7 bases, with 13 bases lying between them. The CDR3 length is 15 residues. Germline V CDR1 and CDR2: MNHEY, SVGAGI. The CDR3 spells CASSYSAGAGQPQHF. The CDR3 bases are TGTGCCAGCAGTTACTCCGCGGGGGCAGGGCAGCCCCAGCATTTT.